This T cell receptor (beta chain) comes out of a study of blood T cell repertoires in COVID-19. The protocol was immunoSEQ multiplex PCR, while the TCRdb copy is restricted to in-frame clones and leaves out a portion. The data contain 150,000 to 170,000 clones, around 74% of them singletons. Germline V gene lookup returns CDR1 LGHNA and CDR2 YNFKEQ. Trimming removed 4 bases at V and 8 bases at J, with 17 bases between. The CDR3 covers 15 residues. The chain carries TRBV4-2 and TRBJ1-4, with D tentatively TRBD1 (5 bases). The sample consisted of peripheral blood. The origin of this receptor is a woman of 80 years or more with acute or convalescent COVID-19. This chain's CDR3 is CASSPNRQSGEKLFF. DNA of the CDR3: TGTGCCAGCAGCCCGAACAGACAGTCCGGAGAAAAACTGTTTTTT.